One sample yielded the 32 T cell receptor beta chains listed below, sequenced in a study of T cell repertoires in cytomegalovirus infection. TCRdb reprocessed the reads with MiXCR, giving one entry per CDR3 protein. Here the sample spans about 460,000 distinct CDR3 sequences, roughly 12% being singletons. The specimen was PBMCs. The receptors derive from a human donor in good health (CMV status not recorded). Some clones in this sample may be carry-over from other donors' samples.

This clonotype was counted many times. The chain combines TRBV6-1 with TRBJ2-7, with a weak D call TRBD1 (5 bases). The germline gives CDR1 MNHNS, CDR2 SASEGT. This CDR3 is built from 13 residues. Trimming cost V 6 bases and J 6 bases, with 15 bases left between them. The CDR3 DNA follows: TGTGCCAGCAGAAAGACAGCGCCGGCCGAGCAGTACTTC. It is translated as CASRKTAPAEQYF.

In this sample, this clonotype turned up a few times. The rearrangement joins TRBV20-1 to TRBJ2-2; D ambiguous. Deletions cut 0 bases from V and 2 bases from J, with 13 bases between. CDR1 and CDR2 from the germline V gene are DFQATT and SNEGSKA (reference sequence). The CDR3 is made up of 16 amino acids. CDR3 residues: CSARDLRGPNTGELFF. CDR3 nucleotides: TGCAGTGCTAGAGATCTGAGAGGCCCAAACACCGGGGAGCTGTTTTTT.

At least ten counts were recorded for this clonotype. This rearrangement joins TRBV14 to TRBJ1-1, with D maybe TRBD1 (6 bases). CDR3 length equals 14 residues. Trimming shortened V by 0 bases and J by 11 bases, and 16 bases separated the two germline ends. Germline V gives CDR1 SGHDN, CDR2 FVKESK. The CDR3 sequence is CASSQDRGRNTAFF. The CDR3 nucleotides are TGTGCCAGCAGCCAAGATCGGGGGCGCAATACTGCTTTCTTT.

Many counts were recorded for this clonotype. The V gene is TRBV28, the J gene TRBJ1-5, with unresolved D. V lost 6 bases and J 3 bases, leaving 15 bases between the germline ends. The CDR3 spans 15 residues. CDR1 and CDR2 from the germline V gene are MDHEN and SYDVKM. In DNA form, the CDR3 reads TGTGCCAGCAGGGGAGGCCAGCACCTCAATCAGCCCCAGCATTTT. Protein: CASRGGQHLNQPQHF.

The chain joins TRBV29-1 to TRBJ1-2; perhaps TRBD1 as D (6 bases). Germline CDR1 is SQVTM and CDR2 is ANQGSEA. This CDR3 has 13 residues. Trimming took off 2 bases at V and 4 bases at J, with 11 bases between the two ends. Here the CDR3 reads CSVERTVFYGYTF. CDR3 DNA sequence: TGCAGCGTTGAAAGGACAGTCTTCTATGGCTACACCTTC.

The V gene is TRBV23-1, the J gene TRBJ2-7; D is unclear. TRBV23-1 is recorded as an ORF, its role being uncertain. The ends were cut back, 2 bases at V and 2 bases at J, with 13 bases in the middle. The CDR3 totals 15 residues. The CDR3 DNA sequence: TGCGCCAGCAGTCAACCAAGTAAAGGCCCCTACGAGCAGTACTTC. It yields the protein CASSQPSKGPYEQYF.

This clonotype was recorded at least ten times. CDR3 sequence: CASSPRLAGTIVSTDTQYF. CDR3 bases: TGTGCCAGCAGTCCTCGACTAGCGGGAACGATAGTTAGCACAGATACGCAGTATTTT. The chain joins TRBV7-8 to TRBJ2-3; 11 nucleotides align to TRBD2. V was clipped by 6 bases and J by 0 bases; unmatched bases: 14. Looked up from germline, CDR1 is SGHVS and CDR2 is FQNEAQ. The CDR3 totals 19 residues. Full variable domain (remainder filled in from reference TRBV7-8 and TRBJ2-3): GAGVSQSPRYKVAKRGQDVALRCDPISGHVSLFWYQQALGQGPEFLTYFQNEAQLDKSGLPSDRFFAERPEGSVSTLKIQRTQQEDSAVYLCASSPRLAGTIVSTDTQYFGPGTRLTVL.

This clonotype was seen many times. This rearrangement joins TRBV13 to TRBJ2-6; 7 bases are a match to TRBD1. There are 18 residues in the CDR3. J was trimmed by 4 bases and V by 5 bases; bases with no gene match: 14. CDR1 and CDR2 (germline): PRHDT, FYEKMQ (reference sequence). The CDR3 coding sequence is TGTGCCAGCAGCCAGGGGACAGCAGACCACTTGGGGGCCAACGTCCTGACTTTC. Amino acids: CASSQGTADHLGANVLTF.

This clonotype was seen only a few times. The chain has TRBV2 and TRBJ1-3, with TRBD1 matching over 10 bases. The V segment lost 6 bases and the J segment 4 bases; nucleotides outside the gene matches: 6. Germline CDR1 is SNHLY and CDR2 is FYNNEI. The CDR3 spans 15 residues. The CDR3 bases are TGTGCCAGCAGCGATGACAGGGGGCACGGAAACACCATATATTTT. Translating it yields CASSDDRGHGNTIYF.

The table lists this clonotype with many counts. The chain recombines TRBV7-2 with TRBJ2-1; 10 bases align to TRBD2. The CDR3 spans 17 residues. J gave up 3 bases and V 5 bases, and 10 bases lay outside the gene matches. Germline CDR1 is SGHTA and CDR2 is FQGNSA. The CDR3 DNA is TGTGCCAGCAGCACTGGCCTAGCGGGAGCAATCTACAATGAGCAGTTCTTC. Translation gives CASSTGLAGAIYNEQFF. The whole variable domain, filled in from reference TRBV7-2 and TRBJ2-1, reads GAGVSQSPSNKVTEKGKDVELRCDPISGHTALYWYRQSLGQGLEFLIYFQGNSAPDKSGLPSDRFSAERTGGSVSTLTIQRTQQEDSAVYLCASSTGLAGAIYNEQFFGPGTRLTVL.

This clonotype has a count of ten or more. J is TRBJ1-3 and V is TRBV12-5, with D hard to call. This CDR3 contains 16 residues. CDR1 is LGHNT, CDR2 FRNRAP, per germline. The germline V and J ends were trimmed by 0 bases and 0 bases, with 9 bases remaining between them. In DNA form, the CDR3 reads TGTGCTAGTGGTTTGGTAGGGAGCCCCTCTGGAAACACCATATATTTT. It codes for CASGLVGSPSGNTIYF. The whole variable domain, remainder taken from reference TRBV12-5 and TRBJ1-3, is DARVTQTPRHKVTEMGQEVTMRCQPILGHNTVFWYRQTMMQGLELLAYFRNRAPLDDSGMPKDRFSAEMPDATLATLKIQPSEPRDSAVYFCASGLVGSPSGNTIYFGEGSWLTVV.

There are many counts of this clonotype. Compared with germline, one end of the junction differs, possibly owing to a read error. For the CDR3, the DNA is TGCAGTGCTAGAGAGACAGGGGGCGGGATCTTC. Amino acid sequence: CSARETGGGIF. The V call is TRBV20-1, the J call TRBJ2-1; 10 bases are shared with TRBD1. There are 11 residues in the CDR3. The germline V gene has CDR1 DFQATT and CDR2 SNEGSKA (reference sequence).

This clonotype was seen a handful of times. V gene TRBV12-3 or TRBV12-4 combines with J gene TRBJ2-3, with 8 positions matching TRBD1. V lost 6 bases, J lost 1 base, and 6 bases stayed unmatched. This CDR3 has 15 residues. CDR3 amino acids: CASRKDRVGTDTQYF. The CDR3 region has the DNA TGTGCCAGCAGAAAGGACAGGGTTGGCACAGATACGCAGTATTTT.

This clonotype has a count of ten or more. The J gene is TRBJ1-2, the V gene TRBV12-3 or TRBV12-4; possible D gene TRBD1, 5 bases. V was cut by 4 bases and J by 6 bases, with 9 bases left in between. The CDR3 runs to 12 residues. The CDR3 DNA sequence: TGTGCCAGCAGTTATTCCAGGGATGGCTACACCTTC. This gives the protein CASSYSRDGYTF.

This clonotype was recorded many times. The rearrangement joins TRBV2 to TRBJ1-5; D remains unclear. CDR3 length equals 14 residues. Per the germline V gene, CDR1 is SNHLY and CDR2 is FYNNEI. Trimming shortened V by 5 bases and J by 6 bases, and 14 bases separated the two germline ends. The CDR3: CASSLDGIGQPQHF. The CDR3 DNA sequence: TGTGCCAGCAGTTTGGACGGGATCGGTCAGCCCCAGCATTTT.

The sample holds many counts of this clonotype. The chain combines TRBV19 with TRBJ2-1, with 7 bases matching TRBD2. Germline lookup yields CDR1 LNHDA and CDR2 SQIVND (reference sequence). V gave up 5 bases and J gave up 7 bases; unmatched junction bases: 14. There are 16 residues in the CDR3. CDR3 coding DNA: TGTGCCAGTAGTCGGGCGGGAGCCATCATGTGGAATGAGCAGTTCTTC. Protein: CASSRAGAIMWNEQFF.

This clonotype was counted ten times or more. J is TRBJ2-3 and V is TRBV7-2; 8 bases match TRBD1. The CDR3 sequence is 15 residues long. V shed 2 bases, J shed 2 bases, and the junction held 3 bases outside the gene matches. Germline CDR1 SGHTA, CDR2 FQGNSA. CDR3 protein: CASSLRTGYTDTQYF. The CDR3 DNA reads TGTGCCAGCAGCTTACGGACAGGGTACACAGATACGCAGTATTTT.

This clonotype was found many times. The chain recombines TRBV20-1 with TRBJ1-1; 10 nucleotides line up with TRBD1. V shed 6 bases, J shed 4 bases, and the junction held 8 bases outside the gene matches. Germline V gene data show CDR1 as DFQATT and CDR2 as SNEGSKA (reference sequence). This CDR3 spans 14 amino acids. This chain's CDR3 is CSAATGQGGTEAFF. CDR3 DNA: TGCAGTGCCGCGACTGGACAGGGGGGCACTGAAGCTTTCTTT.

This clonotype turned up a few times. This chain links TRBV4-1 with TRBJ1-1; no reliable D call. V was clipped by 0 bases and J by 4 bases, with 12 bases between them. The CDR3 length is 15 residues. Per the germline V gene, CDR1 is MGHRA and CDR2 is YSYEKL. This chain's CDR3 is CASSQDETGITEAFF. CDR3 sequence (DNA): TGCGCCAGCAGCCAAGACGAAACGGGGATCACTGAAGCTTTCTTT.

The J gene is TRBJ2-2, the V gene TRBV11-2; 11 bases fit TRBD1. The V gene's germline CDR1 is SGHAT and CDR2 FQNNGV. J gave up 6 bases and V 1 base, and 16 bases lay outside the gene matches. The CDR3 spans 20 residues. The CDR3 DNA sequence: TGTGCCAGCAGCTTAGGGTCCCCGTGGGACAGGGGGTTCCGGGCCGGGGAGCTGTTTTTT. It translates to CASSLGSPWDRGFRAGELFF.

This clonotype was detected a few times. The rearrangement joins TRBV2 to TRBJ1-2; 9 bases line up with TRBD1. The CDR3 is 14 amino acids. Germline V gene lookup returns CDR1 SNHLY and CDR2 FYNNEI. V was pared by 5 bases and J by 6 bases, with 7 bases of the junction left unmatched. The CDR3 reads CASSPPGQGNGYTF. CDR3 nucleotides: TGTGCCAGCAGTCCCCCGGGACAGGGTAATGGCTACACCTTC.

In regard to this clonotype: A single base separates this from a much larger clone, so it may be a read error. The chain links TRBV6-5 to TRBJ2-7; TRBD2 is a possible D gene (5 bases). CDR1 is MNHEY, CDR2 SVGAGI, per germline. The V end lost 6 bases, the J end lost 3 bases, and 12 bases lay between the germline ends. The CDR3 is 13 amino acids. The DNA of the CDR3 is TGTGCCAGCAGACTAGGACTTTACTACGAGCAGTACTTC. Translating gives CASRLGLYYEQYF.

There are many counts of this clonotype. This chain connects TRBV12-3 or TRBV12-4 to TRBJ1-5; TRBD1 matches at 8 bases. Losses at the gene ends were 5 bases for V and 6 bases for J; bases not matched to a gene: 9. The CDR3 spans 15 residues. CDR3 DNA sequence: TGTGCCAGCAGTCGGACAGGGATGAACGGTCAGCCCCAGCATTTT. This gives the protein CASSRTGMNGQPQHF.

This clonotype was detected many times. This chain uses TRBV20-1 with TRBJ1-5, with D unclear. V lost 6 bases to trimming and J lost 4 bases, with 10 bases between them. The CDR3 is 12 amino acids. Germline-derived CDR1 and CDR2 are DFQATT and SNEGSKA (reference sequence). The CDR3 reads CSARTGNQPQHF. As DNA, the CDR3 is TGCAGTGCACGAACGGGGAATCAGCCCCAGCATTTT.

This clonotype came up many times. The chain couples TRBV20-1 to TRBJ2-1; no clear D. V was trimmed by 1 base and J by 5 bases, leaving 12 bases between them. This CDR3 has 14 residues. Per germline, CDR1 DFQATT and CDR2 SNEGSKA (reference sequence). The DNA of the CDR3 is TGCAGTGCTAGAGGTGGCGGTCCCGACAATGAGCAGTTCTTC. This sequence encodes CSARGGGPDNEQFF.

This clonotype occurred a few times. This CDR3 reads CASSPPTSGTSYEQYF. CDR3 in DNA: TGTGCCAGCAGTCCGCCGACTAGCGGGACCTCCTACGAGCAGTACTTC. The chain employs TRBV28 and TRBJ2-7; 11 bases fit TRBD2. Germline CDR1 and CDR2: MDHEN and SYDVKM. J gave up 0 bases and V 5 bases, and 6 bases lay outside the gene matches. The CDR3 spans 16 residues.

This clonotype showed up many times. J is TRBJ2-1 and V is TRBV7-9; 9 nucleotides agree with TRBD2. Germline values: CDR1 SEHNR, CDR2 FQNEAQ (reference sequence). There are 14 residues in the CDR3. V lost 5 bases to trimming and J lost 9 bases; unmatched junction nucleotides: 8. DNA for the CDR3: TGTGCCAGCAGCCACGGACTAGCGACGGTTGAGCAGTTCTTC. Translated: CASSHGLATVEQFF.

A remark on this clonotype: A much larger clone differs from this one at a single base, so this may be a read error. Here the CDR3 reads CASRGSRLNEKLFF. The CDR3 region has the DNA TGTGCCAGCAGGGGAAGCAGACTAAATGAAAAACTGTTTTTT. The chain carries TRBV14 and TRBJ1-4; no firm D call. Germline V gene data show CDR1 as SGHDN and CDR2 as FVKESK. CDR3 length: 14 residues. V lost 6 bases, J lost 5 bases, and 13 bases lay in between.

This clonotype was detected ten times or more. The chain couples TRBV7-6 to TRBJ1-1, with D hard to call. CDR1 is SGHVS and CDR2 is FNYEAQ in the germline V gene. The CDR3 is made up of 14 amino acids. Trimming removed 0 bases from V and 6 bases from J, with 11 bases in between. In DNA, the CDR3 is TGTGCCAGCAGCTTAGCTGGCGGGCCCCCTGAAGCTTTCTTT. It is translated as CASSLAGGPPEAFF.

This clonotype was found many times. V usage is TRBV19 and J usage is TRBJ2-1, with 9 bases lining up with TRBD2. V trimming: 5 bases; J trimming: 7 bases; junction bases outside the gene matches: 9. This CDR3 has 15 amino acids. Germline CDR1 is LNHDA and CDR2 is SQIVND (reference sequence). CDR3 sequence reads: CASSGAGGAINEQFF. CDR3 sequence (DNA): TGTGCCAGTAGTGGTGCGGGAGGGGCGATTAATGAGCAGTTCTTC. Full variable domain (missing parts from reference TRBV19 and TRBJ2-1): DGGITQSPKYLFRKEGQNVTLSCEQNLNHDAMYWYRQDPGQGLRLIYYSQIVNDFQKGDIAEGYSVSREKKESFPLTVTSAQKNPTAFYLCASSGAGGAINEQFFGPGTRLTVL.

This clonotype was seen a few times. CDR3 sequence (DNA): TGTGCCAGCAGCGTGCGACAGGGTTCGGGCACAGATACGCAGTATTTT. Translated: CASSVRQGSGTDTQYF. This chain joins TRBV9 and TRBJ2-3, with 7 bases identical to TRBD1. With V trimmed by 2 bases and J by 1 base, 7 bases remained unmatched. There are 16 residues in the CDR3. Germline V CDR1 and CDR2: SGDLS, YYNGEE.

Only a few counts were recorded for this clonotype. The J gene is TRBJ1-5, the V gene TRBV12-3 or TRBV12-4; D possibly corresponds to TRBD1 (5 bases). The CDR3 is 17 amino acids. Trimming cost V 5 bases and J 0 bases, with 17 bases left between them. The CDR3 is CASSDRAGPNSNQPQHF. The CDR3 DNA is TGTGCCAGCAGTGACCGGGCAGGGCCGAATAGCAATCAGCCCCAGCATTTT.